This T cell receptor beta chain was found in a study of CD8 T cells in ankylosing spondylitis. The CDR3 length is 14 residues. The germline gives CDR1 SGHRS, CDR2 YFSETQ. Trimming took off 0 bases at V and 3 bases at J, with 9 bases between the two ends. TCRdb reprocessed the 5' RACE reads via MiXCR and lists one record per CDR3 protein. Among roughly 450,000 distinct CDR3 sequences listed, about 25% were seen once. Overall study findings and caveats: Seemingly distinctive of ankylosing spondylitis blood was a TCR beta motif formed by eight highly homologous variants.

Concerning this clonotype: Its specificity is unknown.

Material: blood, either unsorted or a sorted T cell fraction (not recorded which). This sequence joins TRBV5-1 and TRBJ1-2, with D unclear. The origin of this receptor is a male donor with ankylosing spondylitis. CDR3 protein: CASSLEPSDYGYTF. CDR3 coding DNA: TGCGCCAGCAGCTTGGAACCCAGCGACTATGGCTACACCTTC.